Listed below are T cell receptor beta chains from one sample, sequenced in a study of T cells after yellow fever vaccination. From the 5' RACE reads, TCRdb called clonotypes with MiXCR, one entry per CDR3 protein. The repertoire consists of 200,000 or so distinct CDR3 sequences, with roughly 6.2% occurring once and the leading ten covering approximately 0.99%. Sequencing used CD4+ T cells sorted from PBMCs, obtained on the day of the yellow fever booster vaccination. All receptors come from a man in his thirties or forties who received the YFV17D yellow fever vaccine. Each CDR3 is given with its conserved first and last residue. A D gene is named only where the DNA matches it firmly. The size entry is marked missing in some rows and otherwise reads once, few, many or a size class.

cdr3_aa | cdr3_nt | v_call | clone_size | j_call | d_call
CSARDLRQGPTGELFF | TGCAGTGCTAGAGATCTCCGCCAGGGTCCCACCGGGGAGCTGTTTTTT | TRBV20-1 | many | TRBJ2-2 | .
CSVGGLSGNYGYTF | TGCAGCGTCGGAGGGCTAAGTGGTAACTATGGCTACACCTTC | TRBV29-1 | many | TRBJ1-2 | .
CASSLVRGEQFF | TGTGCCAGCAGCTTGGTCCGGGGTGAGCAGTTCTTC | TRBV5-6 | many | TRBJ2-1 | .
CASSEALGAEAFF | TGTGCCAGCAGTGAAGCGCTGGGGGCTGAAGCTTTCTTT | TRBV2 | few | TRBJ1-1 | .
CATSRDHRTGLSGSDTEAFF | TGTGCCACCAGCAGAGATCACCGGACAGGGTTGTCGGGTTCGGACACTGAAGCTTTCTTT | TRBV15 | few | TRBJ1-1 | TRBD1
CACSQDLTSGRNTGELFF | TGTGCCTGCAGCCAAGATCTGACTAGCGGGCGGAACACCGGGGAGCTGTTTTTT | TRBV3-1 | few | TRBJ2-2 | TRBD2
CATSDSLAGGLADSQYF | TGTGCCACCAGTGATTCTCTAGCGGGGGGTCTAGCCGATTCCCAGTACTTC | TRBV24-1 | . | TRBJ2-5 | TRBD2
CSGTHGAQETQYF | TGCAGCGGAACCCACGGGGCCCAAGAGACCCAGTACTTC | TRBV29-1 | many | TRBJ2-5 | .
CASSFSGGSGDTQYF | TGTGCCAGCAGTTTTTCGGGAGGATCTGGGGATACGCAGTATTTT | TRBV6-5 | few | TRBJ2-3 | TRBD2
CSARNRQGAWEKLFF | TGCAGTGCTAGAAACCGACAGGGGGCGTGGGAAAAACTGTTTTTT | TRBV20-1 | . | TRBJ1-4 | TRBD1
CASSVITGDEQYF | TGTGCCAGCAGCGTCATCACAGGGGACGAGCAGTACTTC | TRBV9 | . | TRBJ2-7 | TRBD1
CASSVTSGDYEQYF | TGTGCCAGCAGTGTAACTAGCGGGGACTACGAGCAGTACTTC | TRBV28 | . | TRBJ2-7 | TRBD2
CSVGPDTQYF | TGCAGCGTTGGTCCAGATACGCAGTATTTT | TRBV29-1 | many | TRBJ2-3 | .
CASSPRTSYNEQFF | TGTGCCAGCAGCCCCAGGACTTCCTACAATGAGCAGTTCTTC | TRBV7-2 | few | TRBJ2-1 | .
CASTGGYRSYNEQFF | TGTGCCAGTACTGGGGGCTATCGGTCCTACAATGAGCAGTTCTTC | TRBV6-2/TRBV6-3 | few | TRBJ2-1 | .
CASRRQGHSNQPQHF | TGTGCCAGCAGGAGACAGGGGCATAGCAATCAGCCCCAGCATTTT | TRBV2 | . | TRBJ1-5 | TRBD1
CSGGRETQYF | TGCAGCGGAGGTCGGGAGACCCAGTACTTC | TRBV29-1 | . | TRBJ2-5 | .
CASSLTSDSYEQYF | TGTGCCAGCAGCCTGACTAGCGACTCCTACGAGCAGTACTTC | TRBV7-2 | . | TRBJ2-7 | TRBD2
CASSFGSGSGANVLTF | TGCGCCAGCAGCTTCGGATCGGGCTCTGGGGCCAACGTCCTGACTTTC | TRBV5-1 | many | TRBJ2-6 | .
CASIGGATYEQYF | TGTGCCAGCATCGGCGGGGCCACCTACGAGCAGTACTTC | TRBV12-3/TRBV12-4 | . | TRBJ2-7 | .
CASSPPGGPSSYEQYF | TGTGCCAGCTCACCACCAGGCGGGCCGAGCTCCTACGAGCAGTACTTC | TRBV18 | few | TRBJ2-7 | .
CASRTGDEQFF | TGCGCCAGCAGGACTGGGGATGAGCAGTTCTTC | TRBV5-1 | many | TRBJ2-1 | .
CASSEGGRGRTEQFF | TGTGCCAGCAGCGAGGGGGGGAGGGGTCGGACGGAGCAGTTCTTC | TRBV12-3/TRBV12-4 | . | TRBJ2-1 | .
CATSDGGRPYNEQFF | TGTGCCACCAGTGACGGTGGGAGGCCCTACAATGAGCAGTTCTTC | TRBV24-1 | many | TRBJ2-1 | .